This TCR beta chain was sequenced during a study of T cells after yellow fever vaccination. Overall study: The fractions with low cell numbers were processed using SMART-Seq v4 Ultra Low Input. Regarding the study as a whole: Though it reached lower strength, the secondary response hit its peak faster, day 5 versus 15.

One entry per CDR3 protein, called by TCRdb with MiXCR from the 5' RACE reads. The sample yields about 25,000 distinct CDR3 sequences, approximately 3.5% seen once. Germline V CDR1 and CDR2: SGHTA, FQGNSA. The ends were cut back, 1 base at V and 4 bases at J, with 4 bases in the middle. The CDR3 is 12 residues long. The specimen was PBMCs, either bulk or a sorted T-cell subset (CD4+, CD8+, memory, or dextramer-sorted; not recorded which), collected roughly 46 days after the first yellow fever vaccination. This chain connects TRBV7-2 to TRBJ1-2; D gene ambiguous. The clonotype originates from a man aged 18 to 35 who received the YFV17D yellow fever vaccine. The CDR3, as DNA: TGTGCCAGCAGCTTAGGACTCTATGGCTACACCTTC. Translation: CASSLGLYGYTF.